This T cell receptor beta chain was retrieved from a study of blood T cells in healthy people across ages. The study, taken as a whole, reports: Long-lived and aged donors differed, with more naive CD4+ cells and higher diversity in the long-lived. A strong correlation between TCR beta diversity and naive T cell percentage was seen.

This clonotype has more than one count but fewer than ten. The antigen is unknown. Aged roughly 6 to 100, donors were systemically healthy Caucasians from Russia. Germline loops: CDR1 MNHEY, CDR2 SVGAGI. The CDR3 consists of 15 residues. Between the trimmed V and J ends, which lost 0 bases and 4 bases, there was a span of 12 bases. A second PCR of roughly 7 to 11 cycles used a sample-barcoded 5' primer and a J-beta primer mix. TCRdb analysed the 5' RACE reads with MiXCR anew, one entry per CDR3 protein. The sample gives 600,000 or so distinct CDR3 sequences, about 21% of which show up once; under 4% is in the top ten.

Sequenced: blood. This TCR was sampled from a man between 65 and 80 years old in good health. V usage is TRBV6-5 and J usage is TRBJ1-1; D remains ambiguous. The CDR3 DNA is TGTGCCAGCAGTTACTCGATGAGTGACCGCACTGAAGCTTTCTTT. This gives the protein CASSYSMSDRTEAFF.